The 20 T cell receptor beta chains below come from one sample, sequenced in a study of post-analysis software for immune sequencing data. Their antigens remain unidentified. cDNA libraries for TCR beta contained unique molecular identifiers. TCRdb passed the PCR reads through MiXCR, listing each CDR3 protein once. The data hold about 800,000 distinct CDR3 sequences, with roughly 27% observed a single time. Whole-study findings and limits: A few TRBV segments appeared more often in patients than in controls, and TRBV5-6, TRBV5-1 and TRBV20-1 were among these.

The sample comprised blood. The receptors derive from a girl aged 5 to 17 with multiple sclerosis.

The table lists this clonotype with a few counts. The genes are TRBV7-2 and TRBJ2-1, with unresolved D. The germline V and J ends were trimmed by 5 bases and 6 bases, with 11 bases remaining between them. Germline assignment: CDR1 SGHTA and CDR2 FQGNSA. The CDR3 contains 13 residues. CDR3 coding DNA: TGTGCCAGCAGCGTAACTGTGACCAATGAGCAGTTCTTC. Translated, it gives CASSVTVTNEQFF.

Only a few counts were recorded for this clonotype. This chain connects TRBV20-1 to TRBJ2-7, with TRBD2 matching over 8 bases. With V trimmed by 4 bases and J by 4 bases, 9 bases remained unmatched. CDR1 and CDR2 (germline): DFQATT, SNEGSKA (reference sequence). The CDR3 is made up of 14 amino acids. The CDR3 sequence: CSAIQGGGPYEQYF. In DNA, the CDR3 is TGCAGTGCTATCCAGGGCGGGGGGCCATACGAGCAGTACTTC.

This clonotype has a handful of counts. V and J are TRBV5-1 and TRBJ2-5, with 8 bases that match TRBD1. Near its end, the DNA agrees better with TRBJ2-7, so the J call may be wrong. CDR3 length equals 16 residues. Germline V gene sequence: CDR1 SGHRS, CDR2 YFSETQ. The CDR3 DNA reads TGCGCCAGCAGCTCGGGGGACAGGAACCCCCCGAACGAGCAGTACTTC. Translated, it gives CASSSGDRNPPNEQYF.

This clonotype occurred a few times. The rearrangement joins TRBV3-1 to TRBJ2-4, with 7 bases fitting TRBD2. The ends lost 0 bases at V and 1 base at J; junction bases unmatched: 6. CDR1 is LGHDT and CDR2 is YNNKEL in the germline V gene (reference sequence). This CDR3 region has 17 residues. The CDR3 DNA sequence: TGTGCCAGCAGCCAAGATTTAGGAGCGGGGGCCAAAAACATTCAGTACTTC. Translated: CASSQDLGAGAKNIQYF.

This chain links TRBV28 with TRBJ2-6; D remains unclear. V shed 11 bases and J shed 8 bases, with 16 bases lying between them. The CDR3 has 13 residues. Germline CDR1 MDHEN, CDR2 SYDVKM. Here the CDR3 reads CAVARISPNVLTF. The CDR3 DNA reads as TGTGCCGTCGCTCGAATCTCACCCAACGTCCTGACTTTC.

This clonotype was seen only a few times. The chain uses TRBV28 and TRBJ2-3, with D possibly matching TRBD1 (5 bases). The length of the CDR3 is 17 residues. Trimming left V 6 bases short and J 1 base short, with 20 bases between. Germline lookup yields CDR1 MDHEN and CDR2 SYDVKM. The CDR3 bases are TGTGCCAGCAGCCCGAATCGTCCAGGGATGGGCACAGATACGCAGTATTTT. This translates into CASSPNRPGMGTDTQYF.

The chain combines TRBV2 with TRBJ2-5, with a tentative D call TRBD1 (6 bases). Deletions cut 6 bases from V and 6 bases from J, with 17 bases between. The CDR3 totals 14 residues. Germline V CDR1 and CDR2: SNHLY, FYNNEI. The chain's CDR3 is CASRTGTSLQTQYF. CDR3 DNA: TGTGCCAGCAGGACCGGGACATCCCTCCAGACCCAGTACTTC.

This chain joins TRBV5-1 and TRBJ1-2; D unclear. V lost 0 bases, J lost 9 bases, and 15 bases lay in between. Germline values: CDR1 SGHRS, CDR2 YFSETQ. The length of the CDR3 is 14 residues. The CDR3 DNA is TGCGCCAGCAGCTTGGAATTAGACCGTAAGCGCTACACCTTC. It translates to CASSLELDRKRYTF.

This clonotype was detected only a few times. The chain uses TRBV11-2 and TRBJ1-2, with D perhaps matching TRBD1 (6 bases). The CDR3 covers 16 residues. Trimming removed 3 bases at V and 4 bases at J, with 18 bases between. Per the germline V gene, CDR1 is SGHAT and CDR2 is FQNNGV. The CDR3 DNA reads as TGTGCCAGCAGCTTGTTGGGGGCGCTATCTTCCTATGGCTACACCTTC. It is translated as CASSLLGALSSYGYTF.

The V gene is TRBV5-8, the J gene TRBJ2-5, with unresolved D. CDR1 is SGHTS, CDR2 YDEGEE, per germline. Trimming left V 3 bases short and J 9 bases short, with 9 bases between. This CDR3 has 11 residues. CDR3 loop: CASSSVMAQYF. CDR3 DNA sequence: TGTGCCAGCAGCTCCGTGATGGCCCAGTACTTC.

A note on this clonotype: A much larger clone differs from this one at a single base, so this may be a read error. The chain recombines TRBV12-3 or TRBV12-4 with TRBJ2-5; 9 bases match TRBD1. The CDR3 sequence is 14 residues long. The V segment lost 6 bases and the J segment 11 bases; nucleotides outside the gene matches: 13. CDR3 nucleotide sequence: TGTGCCAGCAGCCAACAGACAGGGGGGATTAAGCAGTACTTC. It encodes CASSQQTGGIKQYF.

The chain carries TRBV3-1 and TRBJ2-7; unclear D gene. The germline V gene has CDR1 LGHDT and CDR2 YNNKEL (reference sequence). This CDR3 spans 16 amino acids. V lost 1 base and J 0 bases, leaving 13 bases between the germline ends. The CDR3 region is CASSQGTTRPSYEQYF. The CDR3 bases are TGTGCCAGCAGCCAAGGTACGACTCGCCCCTCCTACGAGCAGTACTTC.

In its sample, this clonotype was seen many times. This chain connects TRBV10-2 to TRBJ2-7; TRBD2 matches at 7 bases. V gave up 0 bases and J gave up 4 bases; unmatched junction bases: 9. This CDR3 region has 16 residues. Germline CDR1 and CDR2: WSHSY and SAAADI. CDR3 loop: CASSESIGREGYEQYF. In nucleotides, the CDR3 is TGCGCCAGCAGTGAGTCGATTGGGAGGGAAGGGTACGAGCAGTACTTC.

The chain joins TRBV4-1 to TRBJ1-5; possible D gene TRBD1, 5 bases. V lost 0 bases, J lost 4 bases, and 7 bases lay in between. This CDR3 has 14 residues. Per the germline V gene, CDR1 is MGHRA and CDR2 is YSYEKL. The CDR3 DNA is TGCGCCAGCAGCCAAGAAAGGGGAAATCAGCCCCAGCATTTT. Encoded protein: CASSQERGNQPQHF.

This chain uses TRBV28 with TRBJ2-3, with TRBD1 matching over 12 bases. CDR1 and CDR2 (germline): MDHEN, SYDVKM. The CDR3 has 15 residues. V dropped 6 bases and J dropped 3; count of bases not matched to a gene: 4. CDR3 sequence (DNA): TGTGCCAGCAGCCCGGGACAGGGGGCAACAGATACGCAGTATTTT. Residues: CASSPGQGATDTQYF. Based on the CDR3 plus reference TRBV28 and TRBJ2-3, the full variable domain is DVKVTQSSRYLVKRTGEKVFLECVQDMDHENMFWYRQDPGLGLRLIYFSYDVKMKEKGDIPEGYSVSREKKERFSLILESASTNQTSMYLCASSPGQGATDTQYFGPGTRLTVL.

The V call is TRBV6-6, the J call TRBJ1-5, with D tentatively TRBD1 (5 bases). From germline, CDR1 is MNHNY and CDR2 SVGAGI (reference sequence). Trimming shortened V by 5 bases and J by 5 bases, and 16 bases separated the two germline ends. The CDR3 has 15 amino acids. The CDR3 coding sequence is TGTGCCAGCAGTACCGGACGGGGCTCTTATCAGCCCCAGCATTTT. It encodes CASSTGRGSYQPQHF.

In this sample, this clonotype turned up a few times. The rearrangement links TRBV29-1 to TRBJ2-1; 8 positions agree with TRBD2. V lost 5 bases, J lost 1 base, and 7 bases stayed unmatched. The length of the CDR3 is 15 residues. Per the germline V gene, CDR1 is SQVTM and CDR2 is ANQGSEA. The CDR3 nucleotides read TGCAGCGTTCCGGGGGGGGGAGAGTCCTACAATGAGCAGTTCTTC. This encodes CSVPGGGESYNEQFF.

This clonotype was seen a handful of times. The chain joins TRBV5-6 to TRBJ2-5; no firm D call. Trimming left V 2 bases short and J 2 bases short, with 7 bases between. The CDR3 has 13 residues. Germline V gene lookup returns CDR1 SGHDT and CDR2 YYEEEE. CDR3 sequence reads: CASSFGRQETQYF. The CDR3 DNA reads as TGTGCCAGCAGCTTCGGGCGTCAAGAGACCCAGTACTTC.

As concerns this clonotype: A read error is possible here, since a much larger clone lies one base away. The chain has TRBV6-2 or TRBV6-3 and TRBJ2-1; perhaps D is TRBD1 or TRBD2 (5 bases each). The V gene's germline CDR1 is MNHEY and CDR2 SVGEGT. Deletions cut 2 bases from V and 6 bases from J, with 17 bases between. The CDR3 has 16 amino acids. DNA of the CDR3: TGTGCCAGCAGTTACCGGGGCAGAAAATACAGCAATGAGCAGTTCTTC. Its protein product is CASSYRGRKYSNEQFF.

This clonotype was observed a few times. The V call is TRBV5-1, the J call TRBJ2-1, with 9 bases lining up with TRBD1. The CDR3 covers 16 residues. Looked up from germline, CDR1 is SGHRS and CDR2 is YFSETQ. With 7 bases clipped from V and 10 bases from J, the junction kept 18 bases outside the gene matches. The chain's CDR3 is CASRRGDRDNVIEQFF. In nucleotides, the CDR3 is TGCGCCAGCCGCCGGGGGGACAGGGACAACGTGATAGAGCAGTTCTTC.